This T cell receptor beta chain is drawn from a study of CD8+CD57+ T cells in acquired aplastic anemia. For CDR3 and TCR beta VDJ profiling, genomic DNA was the template used. TCRdb redid the calling of the reads with MiXCR, one entry per CDR3 protein. The sample lists under 350,000 distinct CDR3 sequences, 45% to 65% occurring once. The sequenced patients had an expansion of CD8+CD57+ cells seen by flow cytometry. General study findings and limits: Patients and controls shared roughly 30 CD8+ CDR3 sequences, which appeared highly expressed in patients and within their immunodominant clones. Patients and healthy controls showed no significant CD8+ Simpson's diversity difference.

V shed 6 bases and J 5 bases; nucleotides not matched to a gene: 6. The CDR3 runs 13 residues. CDR1 and CDR2 from the germline V gene are LGHDT and YNNKEL (reference sequence). Turning to this clonotype: Its antigen is not known.

The source of this sequence is a human donor with aplastic anemia. The specimen was sorted CD4+, CD8+, or CD8+CD57+ T cells (not recorded which) from PBMCs. V is TRBV3-1 and J is TRBJ2-5, with 7 bases that match TRBD1. The CDR3 loop is CASRETGMETQYF. The CDR3 coding sequence is TGTGCCAGCAGAGAGACAGGGATGGAGACCCAGTACTTC.